The 5 T cell receptor beta chains below were found in one sample sequenced in a study of T cells of healthy individuals. TCRdb re-called the 5' RACE reads through MiXCR, storing one row per CDR3 protein. The sample includes some 69,000 distinct CDR3 sequences, 15% to 20% of them seen just once. These TCRs come from a human donor in good health.

This clonotype has ten or more counts. The chain is built from TRBV5-5 and TRBJ1-1; D not certain. The length of the CDR3 is 15 residues. The germline V and J ends were trimmed by 2 bases and 8 bases, with 19 bases remaining between them. In germline, CDR1 is SGHKS, CDR2 YYEKEE (reference sequence). The CDR3 protein is CASSFTRFGITEAFF. The CDR3 DNA sequence: TGTGCCAGCAGCTTTACGCGATTTGGAATAACGGAAGCTTTCTTT.

As regards this clonotype: Germline is not matched at one junction end, which may reflect a read error. V is TRBV9 and J is TRBJ2-1; possible D gene TRBD2, 6 bases. CDR1 SGDLS and CDR2 YYNGEE come from the germline V gene. CDR3 length: 15 residues. CDR3 in amino acids: CASSVDGTGYNEQIF. The DNA of the CDR3 is TGTGCCAGCAGCGTAGATGGGACTGGTTACAATGAGCAGATCTTC.

This chain's CDR3 is CASSSSGGAGTGELFF. The CDR3 DNA reads TGTGCCAGCAGCTCTTCAGGGGGCGCGGGCACCGGGGAGCTGTTTTTT. J is TRBJ2-2 and V is TRBV6-6; 8 nucleotides align to TRBD1. V lost 6 bases, J lost 4 bases, and 10 bases stayed unmatched. The germline V gene encodes CDR1 MNHNY and CDR2 SVGAGI (reference sequence). CDR3 size: 16 residues.

This clonotype appeared a few times. The chain uses TRBV19 and TRBJ2-1; the D gene is possibly TRBD2 (5 bases). V lost 6 bases and J lost 0, with 12 bases in between. Germline CDR1 LNHDA, CDR2 SQIVND (reference sequence). The CDR3 extends over 15 amino acids. The CDR3 reads CASRPPRDSYNEQFF. As DNA, the CDR3 is TGTGCCAGTAGGCCCCCTCGGGACTCCTACAATGAGCAGTTCTTC.

This clonotype has a count of ten or more. The chain's CDR3 is CATSDLDGTQDPGELFF. DNA of the CDR3: TGTGCCACCAGTGATTTGGACGGGACTCAGGACCCCGGGGAGCTGTTTTTT. The gene calls are TRBV24-1 and TRBJ2-2; D is perhaps TRBD2 (6 bases). The CDR3 runs to 17 residues. With 0 bases removed from V and 6 bases from J, the gap between germline ends came to 16 bases. The germline gives CDR1 KGHDR, CDR2 SFDVKD.